This paragraph reports one T cell receptor (beta chain). This sample stems from a study of T cells after somatic rescue of genetic block. TCRdb's table, derived via immunoSEQ multiplex PCR, lists solely in-frame clones and lacks some. This table has just over 14,000 clones, about two thirds appearing once. Germline V CDR1 and CDR2: MNHEY, SMNVEV (reference sequence). The CDR3 runs 15 residues. Losses at the gene ends were 5 bases for V and 0 bases for J; bases not matched to a gene: 6. The specimen sequenced was peripheral blood mononuclear cells (PBMCs). The receptor was derived from a boy between 10 and 17 years old. The rearrangement uses TRBV27 and TRBJ1-2, with 7 nucleotides matching TRBD1. CDR3 in amino acids: CASSVTGTANYGYTF. Written as DNA, the CDR3 is TGTGCCAGCAGTGTTACCGGGACAGCTAACTATGGCTACACCTTC.